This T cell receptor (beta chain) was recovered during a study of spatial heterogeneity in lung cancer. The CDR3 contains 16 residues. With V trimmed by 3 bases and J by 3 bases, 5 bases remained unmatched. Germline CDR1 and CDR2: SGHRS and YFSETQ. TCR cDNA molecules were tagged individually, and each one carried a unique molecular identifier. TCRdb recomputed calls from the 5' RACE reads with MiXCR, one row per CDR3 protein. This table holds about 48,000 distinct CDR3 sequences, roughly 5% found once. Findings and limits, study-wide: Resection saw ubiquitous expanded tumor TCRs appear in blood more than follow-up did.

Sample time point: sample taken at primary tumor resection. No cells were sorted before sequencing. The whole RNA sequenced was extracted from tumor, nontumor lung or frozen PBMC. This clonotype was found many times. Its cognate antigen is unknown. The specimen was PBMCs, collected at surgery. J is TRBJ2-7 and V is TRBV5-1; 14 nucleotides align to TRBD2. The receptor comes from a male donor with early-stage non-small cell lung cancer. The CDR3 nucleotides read TGCGCCAGCAGCTGGGGACTAGCGGGAGCTGGCTACGAGCAGTACTTC. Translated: CASSWGLAGAGYEQYF.